The 9 T cell receptor beta chains listed next were all sequenced from one sample in a study of blood T cells in healthy people across ages. The authors ran a second PCR of about 6 to 12 cycles using a sample-barcoded 5' primer and a J-beta primer mix. A single record per CDR3 protein comes from TCRdb applying MiXCR to the 5' RACE reads. In the table there are 800,000 to 1,300,000 distinct CDR3 sequences, under 30% of which are singletons. This sample also appeared in a second study, on T cells of mothers and their children.

The sequenced sample was blood. The receptors were sampled from a girl aged 2-15 years in good health.

This chain connects TRBV20-1 to TRBJ1-4; the match to TRBD1 covers 9 bases. Germline trimming cut 2 bases from V and 8 bases from J; bases unmatched to any gene: 6. CDR1 is DFQATT, CDR2 SNEGSKA, per germline (reference sequence). The CDR3 is made up of 14 amino acids. CDR3 loop: CSARRTGVKEKLFF. In DNA form, the CDR3 reads TGCAGTGCTAGACGGACAGGGGTAAAGGAAAAACTGTTTTTT.

This clonotype was seen only a few times. The J gene is TRBJ2-1, the V gene TRBV7-3; tentatively, D is TRBD2 (5 bases). Germline-derived CDR1 and CDR2 are SGHTA and FQGTGA. With 4 bases removed from V and 5 bases from J, the gap between germline ends came to 15 bases. The CDR3 loop spans 15 amino acids. CDR3 nucleotides: TGTGCCAGCAGCTCCCCCGGGATCTCGCACAATGAGCAGTTCTTC. It specifies CASSSPGISHNEQFF.

The V and J genes are TRBV4-1 and TRBJ2-5; D remains ambiguous. The germline gives CDR1 MGHRA, CDR2 YSYEKL. Trimming removed 2 bases from V and 2 bases from J, with 9 bases in between. This CDR3 comprises 14 residues. CDR3 in amino acids: CASSQKRYQETQYF. For the CDR3, the DNA is TGCGCCAGCAGCCAAAAGAGATATCAAGAGACCCAGTACTTC.

The V gene is TRBV20-1, the J gene TRBJ2-2, with 10 bases that match TRBD1. The germline V gene encodes CDR1 DFQATT and CDR2 SNEGSKA (reference sequence). The trim removed 2 bases at V and 4 bases at J, leaving 4 bases unmatched. CDR3 length equals 15 residues. As DNA, the CDR3 is TGCAGTGCTAGACAGGACAGGGGGGCCACCGGGGAGCTGTTTTTT. This encodes CSARQDRGATGELFF.

The chain is built from TRBV29-1 and TRBJ1-1; unclear D gene. V lost 4 bases and J 0 bases, leaving 6 bases between the germline ends. Germline CDR1 reads SQVTM; CDR2 reads ANQGSEA. The CDR3 length is 12 residues. CDR3 loop: CSVGRMNTEAFF. As DNA, the CDR3 is TGCAGCGTTGGGCGGATGAACACTGAAGCTTTCTTT.

This clonotype has more than one count but fewer than ten. This sequence joins TRBV11-2 and TRBJ2-5, with 7 bases fitting TRBD2. V gave up 7 bases and J gave up 5 bases; unmatched junction bases: 16. The CDR3 extends over 16 amino acids. CDR1 and CDR2 (germline): SGHAT, FQNNGV. DNA for the CDR3: TGTGCCAGCAAGGACTTGAGGGGAGGGTGGTTCGAGACCCAGTACTTC. The encoded protein is CASKDLRGGWFETQYF. Full variable domain (rest looked up from reference TRBV11-2 and TRBJ2-5): EAGVAQSPRYKIIEKRQSVAFWCNPISGHATLYWYQQILGQGPKLLIQFQNNGVVDDSQLPKDRFSAERLKGVDSTLKIQPAKLEDSAVYLCASKDLRGGWFETQYFGPGTRLLVL.

This rearrangement joins TRBV2 to TRBJ2-3; D perhaps matches TRBD1 (6 bases). The V end lost 7 bases, the J end lost 4 bases, and 18 bases lay between the germline ends. CDR3 length: 15 residues. CDR1 SNHLY and CDR2 FYNNEI come from the germline V gene. CDR3 residues: CASTPKTGISDTQYF. The CDR3 nucleotides are TGTGCCAGCACCCCCAAAACAGGGATATCAGATACGCAGTATTTT.

V is TRBV5-1 and J is TRBJ2-1; D is ambiguous. Germline assignment: CDR1 SGHRS and CDR2 YFSETQ. V lost 3 bases and J lost 5, with 15 bases in between. This CDR3 is built from 15 residues. The CDR3 spells CASSSTNDLNNEQFF. The DNA of the CDR3 is TGCGCCAGCAGCTCAACTAACGACTTAAACAATGAGCAGTTCTTC.

This sequence joins TRBV6-5 and TRBJ1-2; D not certain. Per the germline V gene, CDR1 is MNHEY and CDR2 is SVGAGI. Trimming removed 4 bases at V and 2 bases at J, with 8 bases between. This CDR3 comprises 13 residues. CDR3 amino acids: CASSFLGNYGYTF. The CDR3 DNA sequence: TGTGCCAGCAGTTTTCTGGGGAACTATGGCTACACCTTC.